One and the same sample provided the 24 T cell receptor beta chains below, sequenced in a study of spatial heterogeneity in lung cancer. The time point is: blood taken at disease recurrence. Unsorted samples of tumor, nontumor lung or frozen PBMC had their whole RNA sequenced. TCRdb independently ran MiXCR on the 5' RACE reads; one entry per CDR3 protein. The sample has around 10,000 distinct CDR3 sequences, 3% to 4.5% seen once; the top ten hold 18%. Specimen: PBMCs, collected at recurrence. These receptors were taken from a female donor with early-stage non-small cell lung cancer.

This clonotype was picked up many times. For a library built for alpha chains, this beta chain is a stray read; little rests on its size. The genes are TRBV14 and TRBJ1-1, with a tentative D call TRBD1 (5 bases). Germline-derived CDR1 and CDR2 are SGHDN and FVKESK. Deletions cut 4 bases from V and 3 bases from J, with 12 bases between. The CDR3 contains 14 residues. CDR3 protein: CASSLEGAYTEAFF. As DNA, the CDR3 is TGTGCCAGCAGCCTGGAAGGGGCTTACACTGAAGCTTTCTTT.

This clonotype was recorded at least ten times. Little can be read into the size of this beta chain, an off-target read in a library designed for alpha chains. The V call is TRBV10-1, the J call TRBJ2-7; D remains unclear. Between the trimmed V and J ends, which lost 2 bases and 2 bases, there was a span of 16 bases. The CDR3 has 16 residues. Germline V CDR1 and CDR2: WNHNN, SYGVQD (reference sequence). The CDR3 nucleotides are TGCGCCAGCAGTGAGGCTGGTAATGCTGTGCCCTACGAGCAGTACTTC. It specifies CASSEAGNAVPYEQYF.

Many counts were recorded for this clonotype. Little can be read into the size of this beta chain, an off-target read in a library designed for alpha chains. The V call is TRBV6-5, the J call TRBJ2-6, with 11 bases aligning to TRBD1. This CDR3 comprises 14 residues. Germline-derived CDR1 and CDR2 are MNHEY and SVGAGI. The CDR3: CGTGGKSGANVLTF. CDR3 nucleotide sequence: TGTGGGACAGGGGGCAAATCTGGGGCCAACGTCCTGACTTTC.

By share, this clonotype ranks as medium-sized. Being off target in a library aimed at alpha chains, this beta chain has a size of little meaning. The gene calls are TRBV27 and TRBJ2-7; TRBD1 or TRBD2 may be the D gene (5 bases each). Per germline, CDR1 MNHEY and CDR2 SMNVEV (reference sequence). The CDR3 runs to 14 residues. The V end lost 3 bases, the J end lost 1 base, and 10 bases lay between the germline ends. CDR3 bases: TGTGCCAGCAGTTTTACAGGAGGATCCTACGAGCAGTACTTC. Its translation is CASSFTGGSYEQYF.

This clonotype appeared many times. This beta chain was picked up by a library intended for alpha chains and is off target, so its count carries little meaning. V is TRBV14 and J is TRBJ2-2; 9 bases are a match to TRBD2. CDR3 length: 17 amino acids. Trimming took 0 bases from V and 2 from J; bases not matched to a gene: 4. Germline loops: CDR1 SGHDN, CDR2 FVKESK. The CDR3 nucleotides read TGTGCCAGCAGCCAAGAAACAGCGGGGGGTAACACCGGGGAGCTGTTTTTT. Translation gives CASSQETAGGNTGELFF.

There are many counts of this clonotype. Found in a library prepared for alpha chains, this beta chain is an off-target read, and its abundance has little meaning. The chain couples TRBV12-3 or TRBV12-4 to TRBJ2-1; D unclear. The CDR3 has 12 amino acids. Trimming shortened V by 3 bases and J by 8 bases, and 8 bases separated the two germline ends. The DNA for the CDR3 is TGTGCCAGCAGTTTCATGGGGTATGAGCAGTTCTTC. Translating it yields CASSFMGYEQFF.

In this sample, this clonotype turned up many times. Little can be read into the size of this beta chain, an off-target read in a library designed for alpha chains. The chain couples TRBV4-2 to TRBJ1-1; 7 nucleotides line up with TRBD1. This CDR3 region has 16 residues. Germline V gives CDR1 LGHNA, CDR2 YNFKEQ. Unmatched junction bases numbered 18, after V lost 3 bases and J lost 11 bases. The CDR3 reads CASSHPGEGAFAGAFF. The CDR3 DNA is TGTGCCAGCAGCCACCCCGGGGAGGGGGCCTTCGCGGGGGCTTTCTTT.

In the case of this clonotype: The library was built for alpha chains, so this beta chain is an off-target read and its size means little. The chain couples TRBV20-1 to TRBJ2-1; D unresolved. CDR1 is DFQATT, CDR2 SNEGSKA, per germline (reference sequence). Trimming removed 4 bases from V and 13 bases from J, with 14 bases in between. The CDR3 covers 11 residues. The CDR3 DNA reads TGCAGTGCTACCAATCCGATCGACCAGTTCTTC. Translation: CSATNPIDQFF.

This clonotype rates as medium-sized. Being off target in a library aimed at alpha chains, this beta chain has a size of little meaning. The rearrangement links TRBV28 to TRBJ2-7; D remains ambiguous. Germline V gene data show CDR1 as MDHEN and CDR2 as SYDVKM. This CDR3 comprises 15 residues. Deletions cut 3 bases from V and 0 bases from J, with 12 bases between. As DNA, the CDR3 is TGTGCCAGCAGTTTCGCTGAGATGGTCTCCTACGAGCAGTACTTC. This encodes CASSFAEMVSYEQYF.

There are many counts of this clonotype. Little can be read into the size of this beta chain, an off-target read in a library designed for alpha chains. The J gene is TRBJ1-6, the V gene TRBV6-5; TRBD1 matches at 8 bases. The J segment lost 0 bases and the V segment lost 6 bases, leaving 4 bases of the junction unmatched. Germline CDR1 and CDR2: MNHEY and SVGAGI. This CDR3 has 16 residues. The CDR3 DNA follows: TGTGCCAGCAGGACAGGGGTCAGCTCCTATAATTCACCCCTCCACTTT. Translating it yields CASRTGVSSYNSPLHF.

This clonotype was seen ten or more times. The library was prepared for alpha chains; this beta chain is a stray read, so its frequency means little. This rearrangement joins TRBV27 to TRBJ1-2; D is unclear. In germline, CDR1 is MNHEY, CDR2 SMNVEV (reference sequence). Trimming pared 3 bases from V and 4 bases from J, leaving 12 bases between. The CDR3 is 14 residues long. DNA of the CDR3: TGTGCCAGCAGTTTGGGCGGCTTCCCCTATGGCTACACCTTC. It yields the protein CASSLGGFPYGYTF.

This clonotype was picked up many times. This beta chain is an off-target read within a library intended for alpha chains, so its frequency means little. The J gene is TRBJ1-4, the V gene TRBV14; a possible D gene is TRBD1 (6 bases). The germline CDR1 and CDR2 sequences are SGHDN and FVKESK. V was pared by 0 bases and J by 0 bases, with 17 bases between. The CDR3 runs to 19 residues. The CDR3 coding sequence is TGTGCCAGCAGCCAAGATGAGTATACAGGGAATGCAACTAATGAAAAACTGTTTTTT. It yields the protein CASSQDEYTGNATNEKLFF.

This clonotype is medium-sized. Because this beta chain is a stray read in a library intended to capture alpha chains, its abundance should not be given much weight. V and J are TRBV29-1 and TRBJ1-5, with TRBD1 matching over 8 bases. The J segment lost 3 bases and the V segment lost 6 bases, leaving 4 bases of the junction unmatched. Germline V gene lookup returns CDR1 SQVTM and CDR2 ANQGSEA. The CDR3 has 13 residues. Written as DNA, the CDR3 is TGCAGCGTGACAGGGGCACCCAATCAGCCCCAGCATTTT. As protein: CSVTGAPNQPQHF.

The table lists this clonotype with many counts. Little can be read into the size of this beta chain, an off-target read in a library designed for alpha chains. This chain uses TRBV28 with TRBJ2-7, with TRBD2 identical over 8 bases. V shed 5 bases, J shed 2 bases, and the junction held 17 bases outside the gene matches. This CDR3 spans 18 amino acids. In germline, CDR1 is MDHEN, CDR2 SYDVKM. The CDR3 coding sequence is TGTGCCAGCAGTCCCACCTCCTCATTTGCGGGGGGTACCTACGAGCAGTACTTC. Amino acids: CASSPTSSFAGGTYEQYF.

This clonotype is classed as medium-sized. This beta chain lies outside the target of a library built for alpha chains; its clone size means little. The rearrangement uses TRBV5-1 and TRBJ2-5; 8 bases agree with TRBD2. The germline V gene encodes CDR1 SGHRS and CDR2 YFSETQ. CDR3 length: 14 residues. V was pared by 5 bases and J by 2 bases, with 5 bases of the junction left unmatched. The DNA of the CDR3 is TGCGCCAGCAGACAGGGACTAGGTCAAGAGACCCAGTACTTC. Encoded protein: CASRQGLGQETQYF.

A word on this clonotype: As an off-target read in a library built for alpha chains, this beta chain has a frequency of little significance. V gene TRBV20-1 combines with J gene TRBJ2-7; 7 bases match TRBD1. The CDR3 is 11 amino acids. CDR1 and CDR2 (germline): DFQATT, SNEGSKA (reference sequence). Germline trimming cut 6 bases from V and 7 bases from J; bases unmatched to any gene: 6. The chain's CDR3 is CSAKDRAEQYF. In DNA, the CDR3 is TGCAGTGCAAAAGACAGGGCGGAGCAGTACTTC.

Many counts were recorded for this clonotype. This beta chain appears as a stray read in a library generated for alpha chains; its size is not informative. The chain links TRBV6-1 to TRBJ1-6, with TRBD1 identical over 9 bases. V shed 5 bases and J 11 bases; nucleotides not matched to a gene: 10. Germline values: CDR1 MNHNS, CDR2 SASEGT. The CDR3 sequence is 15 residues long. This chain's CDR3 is CASSNRGLVVAPLHF. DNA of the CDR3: TGTGCCAGCAGTAACAGGGGGCTAGTCGTTGCACCCCTCCACTTT.

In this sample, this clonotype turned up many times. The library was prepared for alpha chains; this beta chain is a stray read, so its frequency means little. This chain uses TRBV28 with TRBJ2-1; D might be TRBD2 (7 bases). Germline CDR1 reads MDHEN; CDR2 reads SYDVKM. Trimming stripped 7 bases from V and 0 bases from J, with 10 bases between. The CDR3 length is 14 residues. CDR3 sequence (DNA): TGTGCCAGCAAGGGGGGGTTCTCCTACAATGAGCAGTTCTTC. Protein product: CASKGGFSYNEQFF.

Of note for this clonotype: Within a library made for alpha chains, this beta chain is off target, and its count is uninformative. In DNA, the CDR3 is TGTGCCAGCAGCGTAGAACCAGCCACAGATACGCAGTATTTT. This codes for CASSVEPATDTQYF. The chain carries TRBV9 and TRBJ2-3; D is undetermined. The CDR3 covers 14 residues. The V and J ends lost 0 bases and 2 bases respectively, with 7 bases between them. Looked up from germline, CDR1 is SGDLS and CDR2 is YYNGEE.

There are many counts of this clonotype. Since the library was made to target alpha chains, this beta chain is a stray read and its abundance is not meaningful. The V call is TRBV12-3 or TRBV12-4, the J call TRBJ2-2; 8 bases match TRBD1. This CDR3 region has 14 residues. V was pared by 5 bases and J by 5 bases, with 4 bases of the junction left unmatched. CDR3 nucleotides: TGTGCCAGCAGTACCCAGGGGGCGACCGGGGAGCTGTTTTTT. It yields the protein CASSTQGATGELFF.

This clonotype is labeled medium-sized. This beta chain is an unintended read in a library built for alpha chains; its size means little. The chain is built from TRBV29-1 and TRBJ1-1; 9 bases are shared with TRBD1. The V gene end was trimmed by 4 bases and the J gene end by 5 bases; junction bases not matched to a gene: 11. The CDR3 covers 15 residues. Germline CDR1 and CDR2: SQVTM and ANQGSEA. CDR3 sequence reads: CSVGGSQGAMTEAFF. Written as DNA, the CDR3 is TGCAGCGTTGGGGGCTCACAGGGGGCGATGACTGAAGCTTTCTTT.

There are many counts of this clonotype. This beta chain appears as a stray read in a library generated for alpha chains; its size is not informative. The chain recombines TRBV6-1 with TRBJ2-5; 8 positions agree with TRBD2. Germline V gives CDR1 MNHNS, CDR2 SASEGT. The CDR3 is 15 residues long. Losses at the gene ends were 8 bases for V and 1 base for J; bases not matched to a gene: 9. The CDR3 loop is CASRREGVPQETQYF. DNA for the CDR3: TGTGCCAGCCGCCGGGAGGGGGTGCCCCAAGAGACCCAGTACTTC.

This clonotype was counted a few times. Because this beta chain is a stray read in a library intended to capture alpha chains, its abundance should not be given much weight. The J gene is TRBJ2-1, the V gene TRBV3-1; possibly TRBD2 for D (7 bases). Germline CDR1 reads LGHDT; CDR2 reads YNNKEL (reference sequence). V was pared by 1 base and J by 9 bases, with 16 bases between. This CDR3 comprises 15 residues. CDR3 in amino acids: CASSQGLGGLGEQFF. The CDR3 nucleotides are TGTGCCAGCAGCCAAGGTCTGGGGGGGCTTGGTGAGCAGTTCTTC.

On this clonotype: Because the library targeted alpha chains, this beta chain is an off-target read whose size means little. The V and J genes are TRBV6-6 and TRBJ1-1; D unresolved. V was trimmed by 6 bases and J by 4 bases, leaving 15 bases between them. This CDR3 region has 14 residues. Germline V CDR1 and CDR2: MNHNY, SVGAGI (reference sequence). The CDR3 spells CASSLSHIGTEAFF. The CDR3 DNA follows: TGTGCCAGCAGCCTTTCCCACATTGGCACTGAAGCTTTCTTT.